This TCR beta chain was retrieved from a study of blood T cell repertoires in COVID-19. Study information: Whether acute or convalescent, the COVID-19 samples came from the United States, Italy and Spain. Sources were T cells, B-cell-depleted T cells, or PBMCs; the material itself was cDNA or gDNA.

Sequencing used immunoSEQ multiplex PCR; TCRdb keeps in-frame clones, though not all of them. The sample lists 90,000 or so clones, over 80% seen once, with 1.8% in the top ten. The source material was peripheral blood. The origin of this receptor is a human donor with active COVID-19. The donor label of this sample is uncertain.

The CDR3: CASSQETSSTQNIQYF. The CDR3 DNA is TGCGCCAGCAGCCAAGAAACTAGCTCGACCCAAAACATTCAGTACTTC. The chain uses TRBV4-3 and TRBJ2-4; perhaps TRBD2 as D (6 bases). Germline V gene sequence: CDR1 LGHNA, CDR2 YSLEER. The CDR3 covers 16 residues. The V and J ends lost 0 bases and 5 bases respectively, with 14 bases between them.